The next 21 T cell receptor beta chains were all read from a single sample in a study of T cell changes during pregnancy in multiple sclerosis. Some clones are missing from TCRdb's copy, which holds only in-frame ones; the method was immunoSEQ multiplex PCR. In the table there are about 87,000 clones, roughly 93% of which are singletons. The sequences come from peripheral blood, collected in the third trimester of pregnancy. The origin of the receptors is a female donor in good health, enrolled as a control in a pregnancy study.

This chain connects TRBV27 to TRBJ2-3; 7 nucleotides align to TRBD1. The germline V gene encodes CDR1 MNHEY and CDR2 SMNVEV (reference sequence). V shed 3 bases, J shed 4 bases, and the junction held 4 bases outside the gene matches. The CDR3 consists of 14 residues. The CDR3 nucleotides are TGTGCCAGCAGTTTTAAACAGGGGTCAGATACGCAGTATTTT. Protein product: CASSFKQGSDTQYF.

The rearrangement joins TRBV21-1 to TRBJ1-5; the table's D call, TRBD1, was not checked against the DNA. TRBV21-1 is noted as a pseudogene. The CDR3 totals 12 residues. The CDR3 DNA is TGTGCCAGCAGCGCCCCAGATCAGCCCCAGCATTTT. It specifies CASSAPDQPQHF.

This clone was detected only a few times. The CDR3 DNA reads as TGTGCCACCAGCCGGGCGGGAGAGGACACCGGGGAGCTGTTTTTT. It codes for CATSRAGEDTGELFF. The chain is built from TRBV15 and TRBJ2-2; the match to TRBD2 covers 7 bases. The germline CDR1 and CDR2 sequences are LNHNV and YYDKDF (reference sequence). CDR3 length: 15 residues. After removal of 5 bases from V and 3 bases from J, the junction contained 6 bases not matched to a gene.

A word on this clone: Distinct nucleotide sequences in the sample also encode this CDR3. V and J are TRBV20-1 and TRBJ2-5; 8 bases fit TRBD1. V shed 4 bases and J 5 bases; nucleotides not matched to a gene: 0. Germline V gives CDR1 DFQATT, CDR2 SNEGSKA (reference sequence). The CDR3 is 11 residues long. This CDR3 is CSATGGETQYF. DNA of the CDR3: TGCAGTGCTACAGGGGGCGAGACCCAGTACTTC.

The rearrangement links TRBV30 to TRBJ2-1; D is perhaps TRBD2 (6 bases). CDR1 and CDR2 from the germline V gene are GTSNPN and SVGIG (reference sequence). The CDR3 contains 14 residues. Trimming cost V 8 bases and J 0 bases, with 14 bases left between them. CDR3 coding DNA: TGTGCCCTCCGTCGTAGCGGCTCCTACAATGAGCAGTTCTTC. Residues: CALRRSGSYNEQFF.

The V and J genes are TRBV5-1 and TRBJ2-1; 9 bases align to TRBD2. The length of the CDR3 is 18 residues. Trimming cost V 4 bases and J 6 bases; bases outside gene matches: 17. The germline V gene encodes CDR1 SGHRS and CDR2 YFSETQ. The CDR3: CASSLYVPNSGRVNEQFF. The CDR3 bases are TGCGCCAGCAGCCTTTATGTCCCAAATAGCGGGAGAGTCAATGAGCAGTTCTTC.

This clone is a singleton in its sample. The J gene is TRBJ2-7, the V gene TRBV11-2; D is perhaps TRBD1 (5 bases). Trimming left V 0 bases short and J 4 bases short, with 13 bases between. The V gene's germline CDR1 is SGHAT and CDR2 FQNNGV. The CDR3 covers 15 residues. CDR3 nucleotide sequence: TGTGCCAGCAGCTTAGAAGGGGCGTTGAATTACGAGCAGTACTTC. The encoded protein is CASSLEGALNYEQYF.

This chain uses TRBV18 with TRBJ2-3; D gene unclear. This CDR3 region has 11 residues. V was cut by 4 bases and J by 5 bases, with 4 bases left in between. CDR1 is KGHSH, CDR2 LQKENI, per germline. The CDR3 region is CASSREDTQYF. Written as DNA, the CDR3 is TGTGCCAGCTCACGAGAAGATACGCAGTATTTT.

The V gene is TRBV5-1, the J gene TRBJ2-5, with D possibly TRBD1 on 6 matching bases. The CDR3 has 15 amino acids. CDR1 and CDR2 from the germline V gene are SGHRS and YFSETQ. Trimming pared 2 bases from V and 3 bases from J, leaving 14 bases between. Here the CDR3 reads CASSLMGADEETQYF. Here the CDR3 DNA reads TGCGCCAGCAGCTTAATGGGGGCGGACGAAGAGACCCAGTACTTC.

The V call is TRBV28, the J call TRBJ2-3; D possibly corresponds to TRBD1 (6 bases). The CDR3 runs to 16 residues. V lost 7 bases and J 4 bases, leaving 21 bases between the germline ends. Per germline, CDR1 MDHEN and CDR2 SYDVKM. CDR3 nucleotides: TGTGCCAGCACTGAAATGGTCGGCCAGGGGCCAGATACGCAGTATTTT. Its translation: CASTEMVGQGPDTQYF.

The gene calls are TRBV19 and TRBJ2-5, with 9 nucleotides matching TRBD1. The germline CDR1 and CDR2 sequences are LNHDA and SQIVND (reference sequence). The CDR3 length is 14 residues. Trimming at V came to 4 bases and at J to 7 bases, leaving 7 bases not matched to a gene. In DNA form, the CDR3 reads TGTGCCAGTAGTAGGGACAGGGTCCAGGCGACCCAGTACTTC. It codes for CASSRDRVQATQYF.

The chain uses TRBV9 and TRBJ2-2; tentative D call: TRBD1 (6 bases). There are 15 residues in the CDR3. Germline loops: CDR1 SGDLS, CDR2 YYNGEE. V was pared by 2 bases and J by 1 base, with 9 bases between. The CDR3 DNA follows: TGTGCCAGCAGCGTCGAACAGGGGAACACCGGGGAGCTGTTTTTT. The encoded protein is CASSVEQGNTGELFF.

The CDR3 loop is CASSEYSLTNTGELFF. CDR3 bases: TGTGCCAGCAGTGAATACAGCCTTACGAACACCGGGGAGCTGTTTTTT. V usage is TRBV2 and J usage is TRBJ2-2; unclear D gene. This CDR3 is built from 16 residues. Germline CDR1 and CDR2: SNHLY and FYNNEI. The V and J ends lost 2 bases and 0 bases respectively, with 10 bases between them. Based on the CDR3 plus reference TRBV2 and TRBJ2-2, the full variable domain is EPEVTQTPSHQVTQMGQEVILRCVPISNHLYFYWYRQILGQKVEFLVSFYNNEISEKSEIFDDQFSVERPDGSNFTLKIRSTKLEDSAMYFCASSEYSLTNTGELFFGEGSRLTVL.

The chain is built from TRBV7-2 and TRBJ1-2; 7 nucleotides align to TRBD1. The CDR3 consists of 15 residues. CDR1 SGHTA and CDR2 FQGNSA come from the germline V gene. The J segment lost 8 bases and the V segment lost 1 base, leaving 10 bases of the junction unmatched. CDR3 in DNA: TGTGCCAGCAGCTTAGAGGGGACAGTACTACGCGGCTACACCTTC. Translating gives CASSLEGTVLRGYTF.

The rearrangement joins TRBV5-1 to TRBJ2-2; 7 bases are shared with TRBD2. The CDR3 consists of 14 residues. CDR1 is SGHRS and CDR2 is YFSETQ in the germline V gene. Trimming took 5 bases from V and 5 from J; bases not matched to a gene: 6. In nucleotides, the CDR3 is TGCGCCAGCAGGGACTCAGCGGGGACCGGGGAGCTGTTTTTT. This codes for CASRDSAGTGELFF. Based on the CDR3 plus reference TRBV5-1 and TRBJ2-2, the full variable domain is KAGVTQTPRYLIKTRGQQVTLSCSPISGHRSVSWYQQTPGQGLQFLFEYFSETQRNKGNFPGRFSGRQFSNSRSEMNVSTLELGDSALYLCASRDSAGTGELFFGEGSRLTVL.

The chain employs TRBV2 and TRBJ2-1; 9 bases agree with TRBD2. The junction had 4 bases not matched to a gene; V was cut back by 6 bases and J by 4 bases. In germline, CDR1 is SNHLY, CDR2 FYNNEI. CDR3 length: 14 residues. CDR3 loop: CASRASGEYNEQFF. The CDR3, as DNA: TGTGCCAGCAGGGCTAGCGGGGAGTACAATGAGCAGTTCTTC.

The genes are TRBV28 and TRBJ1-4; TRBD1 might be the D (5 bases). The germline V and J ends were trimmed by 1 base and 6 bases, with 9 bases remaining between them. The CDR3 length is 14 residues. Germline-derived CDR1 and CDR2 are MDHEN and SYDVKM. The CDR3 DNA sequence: TGTGCCAGCAGTTTATCTTCGGGGGATGAAAAACTGTTTTTT. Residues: CASSLSSGDEKLFF.

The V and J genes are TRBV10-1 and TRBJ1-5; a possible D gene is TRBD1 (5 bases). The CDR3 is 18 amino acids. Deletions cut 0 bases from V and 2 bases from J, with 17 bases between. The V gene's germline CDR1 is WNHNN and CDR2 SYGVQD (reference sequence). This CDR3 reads CASSESEPGGKGNQPQHF. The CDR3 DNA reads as TGCGCCAGCAGTGAGTCCGAGCCTGGGGGGAAGGGCAATCAGCCCCAGCATTTT.

The DNA for the CDR3 is TGCAGCGCAAGCGGAAAGGTGACAGATACGCAGTATTTT. Translation: CSASGKVTDTQYF. The chain has TRBV29-1 and TRBJ2-3, with D perhaps matching TRBD2 (5 bases). Trimming left V 7 bases short and J 3 bases short, with 14 bases between. The CDR3 totals 13 residues. Looked up from germline, CDR1 is SQVTM and CDR2 is ANQGSEA.

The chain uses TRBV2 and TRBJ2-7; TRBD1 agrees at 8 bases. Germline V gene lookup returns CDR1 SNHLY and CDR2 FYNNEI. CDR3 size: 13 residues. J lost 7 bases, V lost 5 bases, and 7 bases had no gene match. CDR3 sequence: CASSSDRDGEQYF. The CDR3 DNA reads TGTGCCAGCAGTTCGGACAGGGACGGGGAGCAGTACTTC.

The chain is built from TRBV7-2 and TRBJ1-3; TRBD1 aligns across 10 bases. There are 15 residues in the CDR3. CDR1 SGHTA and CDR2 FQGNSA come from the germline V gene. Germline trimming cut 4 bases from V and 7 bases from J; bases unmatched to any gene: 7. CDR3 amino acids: CASSYRTGGGNTIYF. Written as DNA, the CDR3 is TGTGCCAGCAGCTACCGGACAGGGGGTGGGAACACCATATATTTT.